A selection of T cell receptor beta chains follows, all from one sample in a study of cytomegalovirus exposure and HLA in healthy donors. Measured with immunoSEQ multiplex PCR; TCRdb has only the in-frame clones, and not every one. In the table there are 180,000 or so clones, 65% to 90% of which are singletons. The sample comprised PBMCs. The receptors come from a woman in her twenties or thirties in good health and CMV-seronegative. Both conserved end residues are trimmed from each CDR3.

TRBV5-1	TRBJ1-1	ASSPVVDRGPTEAF
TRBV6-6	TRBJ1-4	ASRPARGDEKLF
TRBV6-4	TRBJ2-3	ASGPAGTDTQY
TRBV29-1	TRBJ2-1	SVLLASFGEQF
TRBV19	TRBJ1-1	ASSLFNKNTEAF
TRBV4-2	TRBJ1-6	ASSQDFSSPLH
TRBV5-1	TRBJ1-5	ASSFNAGATEPQH
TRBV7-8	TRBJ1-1	ASSPRGVVGDTEAF
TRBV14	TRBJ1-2	ASSRYRAQNYGYT
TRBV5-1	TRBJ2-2	ASNPGLAGNTGELF
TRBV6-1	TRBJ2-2	ASSSRGIAGELF
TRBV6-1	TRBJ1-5	ASTLFINQPQH
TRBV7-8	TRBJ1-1	ASSPVRRGAEAF
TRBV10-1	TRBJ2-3	ASSETSSGRGDTQY
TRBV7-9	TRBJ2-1	ASSSHRTSGNSYNEQF
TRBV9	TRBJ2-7	ASSVGGGEASYEQY
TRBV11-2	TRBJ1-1	ASSPGQGNTEAF
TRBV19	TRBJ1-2	ASSSQIRNYGYT
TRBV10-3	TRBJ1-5	AISLTGGEQPQH
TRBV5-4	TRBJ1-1	ASSTGQGHMNTEAF
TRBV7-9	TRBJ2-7	ASSLSRTGGLVYEQY
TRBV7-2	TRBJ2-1	ASSESSGTYNEQF
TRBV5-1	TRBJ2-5	ASSWVRGRGETQY
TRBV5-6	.	ASSFVGGPSEQY
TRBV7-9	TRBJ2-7	ASSSSTSGGYEQY
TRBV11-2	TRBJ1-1	ASSTRQGVRTEAF
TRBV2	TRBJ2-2	ASTRTGGGELF
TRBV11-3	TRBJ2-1	ASSFDSINEQF
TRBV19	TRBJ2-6	ASNKNLVRGANVLT
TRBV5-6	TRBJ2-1	ASSSDTGGSYNEQF
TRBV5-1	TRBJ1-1	ASSTQTGRGTEAF
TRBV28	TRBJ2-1	ASSTPRTPTNEQF
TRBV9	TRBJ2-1	ASSVSGDSYNEQF
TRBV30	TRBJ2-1	ALFRRLSGNEQF
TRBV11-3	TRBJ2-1	ASSSQGFNEQF
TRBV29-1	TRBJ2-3	SVEGTALINTDTQY